Here is one T cell receptor (beta chain) with its context. Its antigen is unknown. Repertoires were generated with immunoSEQ multiplex PCR, while TCRdb's copy carries only in-frame clones and drops some. The table shows 40,000 to 60,000 clones, with around 84% occurring only once. The entry originates in a study of T cells in localized non-small cell lung cancer. General study findings and limits: Because sequencing included only one region (of the tumor), heterogeneity remains possible. The greatest T cell clonality was found in uninvolved adjacent lung (higher than in tumor). Turning up in adjacent lung were a median around 58 of the top 100 tumor clones. Density of T cells in blood, when higher, went with longer overall survival.

CDR3 length equals 14 residues. Trimming left V 3 bases short and J 7 bases short, with 11 bases between. Germline CDR1 SGHDT, CDR2 YYEEEE. This rearrangement joins TRBV5-6 to TRBJ1-6; D call uncertain. The sample consisted of PBMCs, taken before any cancer treatment. The receptor's source is a female donor with stage II lung adenocarcinoma. The CDR3 DNA follows: TGTGCCAGCAGCTACCAGAATCCAAATTCACCCCTCCACTTT. It yields the protein CASSYQNPNSPLHF.